A selection of T cell receptor beta chains follows, all from one sample in a study of T cell repertoires in cytomegalovirus infection. TCRdb ran MiXCR on the reads and lists one entry per CDR3 protein. The sample has a few hundred thousand distinct CDR3 sequences, 8% to 10% seen once. Sequenced: PBMCs. These receptors all stem from a human donor in good health (CMV status not recorded). Some clones in this sample may be carry-over from other donors' samples. Each CDR3 is given with its conserved first and last residue. D genes are given only for firm matches. Rows give clone size only sometimes, using once, few, many, or a class for an expanded clone.

>TRBV7-2|TRBJ2-7|.|many
CASSLVQGVWEQYF
TGTGCCAGCAGCTTAGTACAGGGTGTATGGGAGCAGTACTTC
>TRBV7-6|TRBJ2-5|.|many
CASAPSSPGTQYF
TGTGCCAGCGCCCCCTCAAGCCCGGGGACCCAGTACTTC
>TRBV12-3/TRBV12-4|TRBJ1-5|.|many
CASSWGGNQPQHF
TGTGCCAGCAGTTGGGGAGGGAATCAGCCCCAGCATTTT
>TRBV19|TRBJ1-5|.|few
CASSIGGRPNQPQHF
TGTGCCAGTAGTATAGGCGGCAGGCCCAATCAGCCCCAGCATTTT
>TRBV6-4|TRBJ2-3|.|few
CASSGTPGGPGDTQYF
TGTGCCAGCAGTGGAACCCCCGGGGGGCCAGGAGATACGCAGTATTTT
>TRBV6-2/TRBV6-3|TRBJ2-2|.|many
CASSPIYTGELFF
TGTGCCAGCAGTCCAATCTACACCGGGGAGCTGTTTTTT
>TRBV7-9|TRBJ2-7|.|many
CASSKSTGLLVNEQYF
TGTGCCAGCAGCAAGTCCACAGGGCTTTTAGTCAACGAGCAGTACTTC
>TRBV19|TRBJ2-7|.|.
CASSTDYKQYF
TGTGCCAGTTCTACAGATTACAAGCAGTACTTC
>TRBV4-2|TRBJ1-1|TRBD1|many
CASSQPTGARKDTEAFF
TGTGCCAGCAGCCAACCTACAGGGGCTCGTAAGGACACTGAAGCTTTCTTT
>TRBV7-9|TRBJ1-5|.|many
CASSTTLDPNGQPQHF
TGTGCCAGCAGCACGACGTTGGACCCAAACGGGCAGCCCCAGCATTTT
>TRBV6-2/TRBV6-3|TRBJ2-2|.|few
CASSYLSGSVQSNTGELFF
TGTGCCAGCAGTTACCTTTCTGGCAGCGTTCAGTCGAACACCGGGGAGCTGTTTTTT
>TRBV7-2|TRBJ2-2|TRBD1|.
CASSSGRTGGTGELFF
TGTGCCAGCAGCTCGGGCCGGACAGGGGGCACCGGGGAGCTGTTTTTT
>TRBV7-3|TRBJ2-3|TRBD2|.
CASSLHPGRNTDTQYF
TGTGCCAGCAGCTTACACCCCGGGAGGAACACAGATACGCAGTATTTT
>TRBV7-6|TRBJ2-2|.|few
CASSLGGAATGELFF
TGTGCCAGCAGCTTAGGGGGGGCGGCCACCGGGGAGCTGTTTTTT